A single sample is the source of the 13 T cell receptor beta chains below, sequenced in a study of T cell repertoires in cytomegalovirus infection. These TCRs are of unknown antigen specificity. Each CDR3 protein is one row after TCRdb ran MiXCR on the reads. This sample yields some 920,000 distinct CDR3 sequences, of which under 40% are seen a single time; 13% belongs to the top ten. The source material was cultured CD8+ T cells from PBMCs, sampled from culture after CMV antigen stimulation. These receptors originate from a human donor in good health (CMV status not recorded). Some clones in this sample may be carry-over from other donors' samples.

CDR3 DNA sequence: TGTGCCAGCAGTGGACAGGGGGGCCTAGGCGGGGAGCTGTTTTTT. It encodes CASSGQGGLGGELFF. The genes are TRBV27 and TRBJ2-2; 10 nucleotides align to TRBD1. Germline CDR1 is MNHEY and CDR2 is SMNVEV (reference sequence). The CDR3 runs 15 residues. V lost 5 bases to trimming and J lost 7 bases; unmatched junction nucleotides: 7.

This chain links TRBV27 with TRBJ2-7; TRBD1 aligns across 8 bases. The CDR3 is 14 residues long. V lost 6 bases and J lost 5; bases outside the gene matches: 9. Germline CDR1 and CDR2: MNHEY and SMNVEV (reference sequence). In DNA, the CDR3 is TGTGCCAGCAGCAGGACAGGGAAAACCCACGAGCAGTACTTC. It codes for CASSRTGKTHEQYF.

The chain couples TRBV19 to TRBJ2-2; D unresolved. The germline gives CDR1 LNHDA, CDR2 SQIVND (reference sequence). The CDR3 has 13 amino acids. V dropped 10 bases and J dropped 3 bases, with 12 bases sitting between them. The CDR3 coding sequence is TGTGCCACCGAGGTCCAGTACACCGGGGAGCTGTTTTTT. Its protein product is CATEVQYTGELFF.

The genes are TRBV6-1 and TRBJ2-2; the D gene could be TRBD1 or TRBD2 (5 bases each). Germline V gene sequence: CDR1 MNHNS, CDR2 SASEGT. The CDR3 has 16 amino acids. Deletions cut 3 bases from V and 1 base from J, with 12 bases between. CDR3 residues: CASSDLGTVNTGELFF. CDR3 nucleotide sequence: TGTGCCAGCAGTGACCTCGGGACGGTGAACACCGGGGAGCTGTTTTTT.

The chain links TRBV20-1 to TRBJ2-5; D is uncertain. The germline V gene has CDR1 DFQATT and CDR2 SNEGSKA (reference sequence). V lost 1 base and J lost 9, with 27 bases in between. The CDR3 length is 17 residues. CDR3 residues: CSARANSLTEDPLAQYF. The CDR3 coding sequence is TGCAGTGCTAGAGCAAACTCCTTAACGGAAGATCCTTTGGCCCAGTACTTC.

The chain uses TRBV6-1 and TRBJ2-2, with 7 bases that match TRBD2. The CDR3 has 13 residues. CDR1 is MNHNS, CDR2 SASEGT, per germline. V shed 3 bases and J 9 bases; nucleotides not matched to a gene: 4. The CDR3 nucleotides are TGTGCCAGCAGTGAGGGAGGGATTAGGGAGCTGTTTTTT. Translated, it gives CASSEGGIRELFF.

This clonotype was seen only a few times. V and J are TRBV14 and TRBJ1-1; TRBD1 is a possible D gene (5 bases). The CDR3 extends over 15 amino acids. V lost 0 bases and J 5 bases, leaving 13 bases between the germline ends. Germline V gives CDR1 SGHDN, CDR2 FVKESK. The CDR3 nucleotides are TGTGCCAGCAGCCAAGAATCGTGGGGGGGAACTGAAGCTTTCTTT. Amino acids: CASSQESWGGTEAFF.

Here the CDR3 reads CASSELAYQETQYF. CDR3 nucleotides: TGTGCCAGCAGTGAACTGGCGTATCAAGAGACCCAGTACTTC. The chain has TRBV6-1 and TRBJ2-5; D gene unclear. Trimming pared 2 bases from V and 2 bases from J, leaving 9 bases between. The CDR3 loop spans 14 amino acids. Germline V CDR1 and CDR2: MNHNS, SASEGT.

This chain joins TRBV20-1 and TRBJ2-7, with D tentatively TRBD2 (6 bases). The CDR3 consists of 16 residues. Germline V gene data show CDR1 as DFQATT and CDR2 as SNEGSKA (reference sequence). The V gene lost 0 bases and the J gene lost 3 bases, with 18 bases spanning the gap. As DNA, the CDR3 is TGCAGTGCTAGAGAGATGGGAGGTGCACTTTACTACGAGCAGTACGTC. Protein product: CSAREMGGALYYEQYV.

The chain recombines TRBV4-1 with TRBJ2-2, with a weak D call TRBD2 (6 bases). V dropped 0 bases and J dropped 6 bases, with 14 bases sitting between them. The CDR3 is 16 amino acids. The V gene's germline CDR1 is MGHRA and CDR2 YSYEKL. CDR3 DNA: TGCGCCAGCAGCCAAGATACTGAGTCGGGGGCCGGGGAGCTGTTTTTT. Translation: CASSQDTESGAGELFF.

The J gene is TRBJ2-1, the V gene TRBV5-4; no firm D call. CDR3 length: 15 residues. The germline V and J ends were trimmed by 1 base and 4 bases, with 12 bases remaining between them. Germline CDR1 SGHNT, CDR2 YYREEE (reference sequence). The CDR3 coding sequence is TGTGCCAGCAGCTTGTGGGCCAGGCAGTACAATGAGCAGTTCTTC. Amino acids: CASSLWARQYNEQFF.

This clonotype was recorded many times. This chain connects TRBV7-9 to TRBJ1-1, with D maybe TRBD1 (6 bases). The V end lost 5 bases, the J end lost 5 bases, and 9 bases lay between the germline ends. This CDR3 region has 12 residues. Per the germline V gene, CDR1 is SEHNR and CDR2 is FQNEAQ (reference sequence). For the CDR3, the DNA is TGTGCCAGCAGCCAGGGGAAAACTGAAGCTTTCTTT. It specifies CASSQGKTEAFF.

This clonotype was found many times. CDR3 in amino acids: CASSLGAAYGYTF. The CDR3 coding sequence is TGTGCCAGCAGCTTAGGGGCTGCCTATGGCTACACCTTC. The genes are TRBV11-2 and TRBJ1-2; D is uncertain. With 1 base removed from V and 4 bases from J, the gap between germline ends came to 7 bases. The CDR3 has 13 amino acids. The germline V gene has CDR1 SGHAT and CDR2 FQNNGV.